This TCR beta chain originates from a study of T cells after somatic rescue of genetic block. Profiled with immunoSEQ multiplex PCR; TCRdb holds only in-frame clones, not every one. This sample has roughly 67,000 clones; 85% to 95% occur once, and the top ten carry about 3%. The CDR3 covers 13 residues. Trimming left V 3 bases short and J 8 bases short, with 11 bases between. Germline CDR1 reads SGHNT; CDR2 reads YENEEA. The receptor was derived from a middle-aged man. V and J are TRBV11-3 and TRBJ2-1; D possibly matches TRBD1 or TRBD2 (6 bases each). The sequencing sample was made of peripheral blood mononuclear cells (PBMCs). The CDR3 protein is CASSLNREDEQFF. The CDR3 nucleotides read TGTGCCAGCAGCTTGAACAGGGAGGATGAGCAGTTCTTC.